Following are 14 T cell receptor beta chains from one sample sequenced in a study of blood T cells in healthy people across ages. With a J-beta primer mix and a sample-barcoded 5' primer, a second PCR ran 7 to 11 cycles. MiXCR, applied by TCRdb to the 5' RACE reads, yields one record per CDR3 protein. The sample lists approximately 780,000 distinct CDR3 sequences; around 24% were seen once. The data also belong to a second study, concerning T cells of mothers and their children.

Sequencing input: blood. These receptors were taken from a boy younger than 18 in good health.

This rearrangement joins TRBV12-3 or TRBV12-4 to TRBJ1-2; the match to TRBD1 covers 9 bases. With 6 bases clipped from V and 9 bases from J, the junction kept 5 bases outside the gene matches. The CDR3 contains 12 residues. The CDR3, as DNA: TGTGCCAGCAGCCTGACAGGGGGGCGCTACACCTTC. This translates into CASSLTGGRYTF.

The V and J genes are TRBV12-3 or TRBV12-4 and TRBJ1-1; D might be TRBD1 (6 bases). Trimming left V 6 bases short and J 0 bases short, with 8 bases between. This CDR3 contains 13 residues. DNA of the CDR3: TGTGCCAGCAGAACAGGGATGAACACTGAAGCTTTCTTT. It is translated as CASRTGMNTEAFF.

This clonotype has just a few counts. The genes are TRBV5-1 and TRBJ2-5, with a possible D match to TRBD2 (5 bases). The DNA end favors TRBJ2-7, so the J call may be wrong. Germline assignment: CDR1 SGHRS and CDR2 YFSETQ. The CDR3 length is 15 residues. The CDR3 is CASRIWGESSYEQYF. The DNA for the CDR3 is TGCGCCAGCAGGATTTGGGGAGAAAGCTCCTACGAGCAGTACTTC.

This chain connects TRBV7-2 to TRBJ1-5; perhaps TRBD1 as D (6 bases). Per the germline V gene, CDR1 is SGHTA and CDR2 is FQGNSA. Trimming left V 5 bases short and J 0 bases short, with 14 bases between. This CDR3 has 16 residues. DNA for the CDR3: TGTGCCAGCAGCACCGGGGGCCCTGGTAGCAATCAGCCCCAGCATTTT. Translating it yields CASSTGGPGSNQPQHF.

This clonotype was observed a handful of times. J is TRBJ1-4 and V is TRBV5-1, with 11 bases that match TRBD1. The V and J ends lost 3 bases and 2 bases, in that order; junction bases with no gene match: 6. From germline, CDR1 is SGHRS and CDR2 YFSETQ. The CDR3 contains 17 residues. The CDR3 DNA reads as TGCGCCAGCAGCTCGGGACAGGGGGTAGCTACTAATGAAAAACTGTTTTTT. It translates to CASSSGQGVATNEKLFF.

The CDR3 region is CASSSGPVSGNTIYF. The DNA for the CDR3 is TGTGCCAGCAGCTCGGGACCGGTCTCTGGAAACACCATATATTTT. This sequence joins TRBV7-8 and TRBJ1-3, with D possibly TRBD1 on 5 matching bases. CDR1 is SGHVS, CDR2 FQNEAQ, per germline. Trimming stripped 4 bases from V and 0 bases from J, with 10 bases between. CDR3 size: 15 residues.

This clonotype was counted a few times. The V and J genes are TRBV10-3 and TRBJ2-7; D is tentatively TRBD1 or TRBD2 (5 bases each). The CDR3 spans 13 residues. V was clipped by 4 bases and J by 2 bases, with 9 bases between them. Germline V gene sequence: CDR1 ENHRY, CDR2 SYGVKD. DNA of the CDR3: TGTGCCATCAGTGGGGACCGACCCTACGAGCAGTACTTC. Its translation is CAISGDRPYEQYF.

Written as DNA, the CDR3 is TGTGCCAGCAGTGAAGCGGAGGGGGGCGCCCAGGAGCAGTACTTC. It yields the protein CASSEAEGGAQEQYF. This chain connects TRBV2 to TRBJ2-7; D may correspond to TRBD1 or TRBD2 (6 bases each). Germline CDR1 reads SNHLY; CDR2 reads FYNNEI. This CDR3 contains 15 residues. The V and J ends lost 0 bases and 7 bases respectively, with 16 bases between them.

This clonotype was found a few times. V and J are TRBV6-1 and TRBJ2-5, with 8 bases aligning to TRBD1. V lost 3 bases, J lost 11 bases, and 11 bases stayed unmatched. This CDR3 region has 14 residues. Germline values: CDR1 MNHNS, CDR2 SASEGT. As DNA, the CDR3 is TGTGCCAGCAGTGAGGGACGAGGCAGGGGGCGGCAGTACTTC. Its protein is CASSEGRGRGRQYF.

This clonotype was counted between two and nine times. The gene calls are TRBV3-1 and TRBJ2-1; 7 bases align to TRBD2. This CDR3 has 16 residues. Unmatched junction bases numbered 7, after V lost 4 bases and J lost 1 base. CDR1 is LGHDT, CDR2 YNNKEL, per germline (reference sequence). For the CDR3, the DNA is TGTGCCAGCAGCCTTCTGTGGGGGGGGTCCTACAATGAGCAGTTCTTC. Amino acids: CASSLLWGGSYNEQFF.

This clonotype was seen a few times. CDR3 in amino acids: CASSADLDWQETQYF. The CDR3 DNA sequence: TGTGCCAGCAGCGCGGATTTGGACTGGCAAGAGACCCAGTACTTC. The chain is built from TRBV7-9 and TRBJ2-5; tentatively, D is TRBD2 (5 bases). The CDR3 is made up of 15 amino acids. Germline V gene lookup returns CDR1 SEHNR and CDR2 FQNEAQ (reference sequence). The V end lost 5 bases, the J end lost 2 bases, and 15 bases lay between the germline ends.

The chain combines TRBV6-1 with TRBJ2-1; 13 bases map to TRBD2. V lost 6 bases to trimming and J lost 6 bases; unmatched junction nucleotides: 11. Per the germline V gene, CDR1 is MNHNS and CDR2 is SASEGT. The CDR3 runs to 17 residues. CDR3 sequence reads: CASSFTEGLAGLNEQFF. The CDR3 DNA reads as TGTGCCAGCAGCTTTACGGAGGGACTAGCGGGACTCAATGAGCAGTTCTTC.

The rearrangement joins TRBV10-3 to TRBJ2-5, with D perhaps TRBD2 (6 bases). The J call may be mistaken, given a closer DNA end match to TRBJ2-7. The CDR3 is made up of 15 amino acids. Germline assignment: CDR1 ENHRY and CDR2 SYGVKD. The CDR3: CAISESQTGGYEQYF. CDR3 DNA sequence: TGTGCCATCAGTGAGTCCCAGACTGGAGGGTACGAGCAGTACTTC.

This clonotype was observed many times. One end of the junction does not line up with germline, which may come from a read error. The chain carries TRBV7-9 and TRBJ2-7, with 9 nucleotides matching TRBD2. Germline CDR1 reads SEHNR; CDR2 reads FQNEAQ (reference sequence). The CDR3 has 14 residues. CDR3 bases: TGTGCCAGCAGCCTAGCGGGGACATCCTACGAGCAGTACTTC. Residues: CASSLAGTSYEQYF. The whole variable domain, remainder taken from reference TRBV7-9 and TRBJ2-7, is DTGVSQNPRHKITKRGQNVTFRCDPISEHNRLYWYRQTLGQGPEFLTYFQNEAQLEKSRLLSDRFSAERPKGSFSTLEIQRTEQGDSAMYLCASSLAGTSYEQYFGPGTRLTVT.